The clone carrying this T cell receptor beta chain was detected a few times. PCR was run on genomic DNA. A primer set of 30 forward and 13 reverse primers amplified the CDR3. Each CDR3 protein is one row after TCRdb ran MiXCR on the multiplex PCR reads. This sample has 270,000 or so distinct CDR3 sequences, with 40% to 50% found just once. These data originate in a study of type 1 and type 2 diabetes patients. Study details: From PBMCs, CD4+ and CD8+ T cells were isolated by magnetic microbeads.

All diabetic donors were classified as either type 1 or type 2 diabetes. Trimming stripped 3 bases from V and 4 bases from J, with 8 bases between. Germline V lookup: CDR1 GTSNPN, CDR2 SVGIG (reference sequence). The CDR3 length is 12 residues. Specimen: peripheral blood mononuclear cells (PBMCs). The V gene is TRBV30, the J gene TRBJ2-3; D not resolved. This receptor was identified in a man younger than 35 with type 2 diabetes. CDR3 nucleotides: TGTGCCTGGAGATACTTTCCAGATACGCAGTATTTT. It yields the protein CAWRYFPDTQYF.